This T cell receptor (beta chain) derives from a study of T cell responses to AZD1222 COVID-19 vaccine. The study, taken as a whole, reports: Only a handful of AZD1222 recipients, more than five in all, had baseline seropositivity. Donors were chiefly white British, with a greater number of females, and clonal diversity was perhaps underestimated. Repertoires were collected only later (after the peak T cell response had occurred).

The CDR3 is 14 amino acids. CDR1 and CDR2 (germline): MNHNY, SVGAGI (reference sequence). Trimming shortened V by 7 bases and J by 6 bases, and 16 bases separated the two germline ends. Here immunoSEQ multiplex PCR was the method, and the copy in TCRdb shows in-frame clones only, minus some. The sample has 130,000 to 150,000 clones, around 83% seen once. Note on this clone: Its target is not known.

V usage is TRBV6-6 and J usage is TRBJ1-5; D gene ambiguous. This clonotype originated in an adult who received the AZD1222 COVID-19 vaccine. The specimen comprised peripheral blood, sampled 28 days after the second AZD1222 dose. In nucleotides, the CDR3 is TGTGCCAGCACTTATTCGATCCGTGTTCAGCCCCAGCATTTT. Translating it yields CASTYSIRVQPQHF.